Presented here are 26 T cell receptor beta chains from one specimen sequenced in a study of T cell responses to AZD1222 COVID-19 vaccine. Measured with immunoSEQ multiplex PCR; TCRdb has only the in-frame clones, and not every one. The table includes about 79,000 clones, approximately 90% detected once. This material consisted of peripheral blood, taken on day 0 of MenACWY control vaccination. The source of these receptors is an adult in good health.

Turning to this clone: Additional DNA sequences in this sample encode the identical CDR3. The chain is built from TRBV7-2 and TRBJ2-3, with D uncertain. CDR1 and CDR2 (germline): SGHTA, FQGNSA. The V end lost 2 bases, the J end lost 0 bases, and 0 bases lay between the germline ends. CDR3 length: 12 amino acids. As DNA, the CDR3 is TGTGCCAGCAGCTTAAGCACAGATACGCAGTATTTT. Residues: CASSLSTDTQYF.

The chain carries TRBV6-5 and TRBJ2-7; D gene uncertain. The CDR3 covers 10 residues. V shed 1 base and J shed 5 bases, with 0 bases lying between them. Germline V gives CDR1 MNHEY, CDR2 SVGAGI. CDR3 region: CASSYYEQYF. The CDR3 region has the DNA TGTGCCAGCAGTTACTACGAGCAGTACTTC.

The chain combines TRBV19 with TRBJ1-1; TRBD1 agrees at 7 bases. This CDR3 spans 14 amino acids. V lost 5 bases, J lost 3 bases, and 6 bases stayed unmatched. CDR1 is LNHDA, CDR2 SQIVND, per germline (reference sequence). The CDR3 sequence: CASSYRGTYTEAFF. The CDR3 coding sequence is TGTGCCAGTAGTTACAGGGGAACGTACACTGAAGCTTTCTTT.

This chain connects TRBV29-1 to TRBJ1-3, with 7 positions matching TRBD1. The CDR3 is made up of 16 amino acids. CDR1 is SQVTM, CDR2 ANQGSEA, per germline. V was pared by 5 bases and J by 0 bases, with 10 bases of the junction left unmatched. The CDR3 protein is CSVIPTGEPSGNTIYF. In nucleotides, the CDR3 is TGCAGCGTTATTCCCACAGGGGAGCCCTCTGGAAACACCATATATTTT.

The chain employs TRBV7-9 and TRBJ1-3; D is undetermined. Trimming took off 1 base at V and 1 base at J, with 8 bases between the two ends. CDR3 length: 15 residues. Per the germline V gene, CDR1 is SEHNR and CDR2 is FQNEAQ (reference sequence). CDR3 DNA sequence: TGTGCCAGCAGCTTAGGGCCGGCGTCTGGAAACACCATATATTTT. Translated, it gives CASSLGPASGNTIYF.

The chain employs TRBV5-1 and TRBJ1-2; 8 bases agree with TRBD1. The trim removed 4 bases at V and 3 bases at J, leaving 2 bases unmatched. CDR1 and CDR2 from the germline V gene are SGHRS and YFSETQ. CDR3 length equals 13 residues. The CDR3 is CASSPGQDYGYTF. As DNA, the CDR3 is TGCGCCAGCAGCCCGGGACAGGACTATGGCTACACCTTC.

As regards this clone: Lacking the conserved final phenylalanine or tryptophan, this CDR3 likely reflects a read error. The limits of the CDR3 on the DNA are not certain, so only TCRdb's listed CDR3 is given. V gene TRBV7-9 combines with J gene TRBJ2-7; the D call of TRBD2 is as the table states it, not checked on the DNA. Inclusive of both ends, the CDR3 amounts to 13 amino acids. CDR1 is SEHNR, CDR2 FQNEAQ, per germline (reference sequence). The CDR3 is CASSLGGEDTLLL.

The chain carries TRBV2 and TRBJ2-1; 8 bases are a match to TRBD1. After removal of 4 bases from V and 6 bases from J, the junction contained 8 bases not matched to a gene. Looked up from germline, CDR1 is SNHLY and CDR2 is FYNNEI. The CDR3 has 15 amino acids. CDR3 protein: CASSAEGQGGNEQFF. DNA of the CDR3: TGTGCCAGCAGTGCAGAAGGACAGGGTGGCAATGAGCAGTTCTTC.

The V call is TRBV29-1, the J call TRBJ1-3, with 9 bases aligning to TRBD1. The ends lost 7 bases at V and 0 bases at J; junction bases unmatched: 4. Looked up from germline, CDR1 is SQVTM and CDR2 is ANQGSEA. The CDR3 extends over 14 amino acids. CDR3 nucleotide sequence: TGCAGCGCTTGGGACAGGGCCTCTGGAAACACCATATATTTT. Protein product: CSAWDRASGNTIYF. Supplemented by reference TRBV29-1 and TRBJ1-3, the full variable domain reads SAVISQKPSRDICQRGTSLTIQCQVDSQVTMMFWYRQQPGQSLTLIATANQGSEATYESGFVIDKFPISRPNLTFSTLTVSNMSPEDSSIYLCSAWDRASGNTIYFGEGSWLTVV.

CDR3 protein: CASSLGPKLTGNTIYF. For the CDR3, the DNA is TGTGCCAGCAGCTTAGGTCCCAAGCTCACTGGAAACACCATATATTTT. The chain recombines TRBV7-6 with TRBJ1-3; D gene uncertain. The V end was cut by 1 base, the J end by 2 bases, with 12 bases between. CDR3 length: 16 residues. Germline V CDR1 and CDR2: SGHVS, FNYEAQ.

The sample holds one count of this clone. This sample also contains other DNA sequences that code for the same CDR3. The chain recombines TRBV5-1 with TRBJ2-5, with TRBD1 identical over 9 bases. Germline trimming cut 4 bases from V and 5 bases from J; bases unmatched to any gene: 3. Germline V gives CDR1 SGHRS, CDR2 YFSETQ. This CDR3 has 13 residues. CDR3 sequence (DNA): TGCGCCAGCAGCCCCGGACAGGGGGAGACCCAGTACTTC. This codes for CASSPGQGETQYF.

The sample holds one count of this clone. V gene TRBV10-3 combines with J gene TRBJ1-6, with TRBD1 as a possible D gene (6 bases). The V end was cut by 6 bases, the J end by 9 bases, with 18 bases between. This CDR3 has 15 residues. Germline values: CDR1 ENHRY, CDR2 SYGVKD. CDR3 protein: CAIRREGGLGSPLHF. CDR3 coding DNA: TGTGCCATCAGGAGAGAGGGGGGGCTTGGTTCACCCCTCCACTTT.

The J gene is TRBJ2-7, the V gene TRBV19; 10 bases map to TRBD2. The CDR3 contains 15 residues. J was trimmed by 5 bases and V by 6 bases; bases with no gene match: 10. The germline gives CDR1 LNHDA, CDR2 SQIVND (reference sequence). CDR3 residues: CASSQRGSGRDEQYF. CDR3 sequence (DNA): TGTGCCAGTAGCCAGAGGGGGAGCGGGAGGGACGAGCAGTACTTC.

This rearrangement joins TRBV18 to TRBJ2-5; 7 nucleotides agree with TRBD1. Germline CDR1 and CDR2: KGHSH and LQKENI. The CDR3 consists of 15 residues. V shed 1 base, J shed 2 bases, and the junction held 4 bases outside the gene matches. CDR3 region: CASSPRQGQQETQYF. Here the CDR3 DNA reads TGTGCCAGCTCACCACGCCAGGGACAGCAAGAGACCCAGTACTTC. The complete variable domain, with remaining parts taken from reference TRBV18 and TRBJ2-5, reads NAGVMQNPRHLVRRRGQEARLRCSPMKGHSHVYWYRQLPEEGLKFMVYLQKENIIDESGMPKERFSAEFPKEGPSILRIQQVVRGDSAAYFCASSPRQGQQETQYFGPGTRLLVL.

V and J are TRBV15 and TRBJ2-7; perhaps TRBD1 as D (6 bases). V lost 0 bases to trimming and J lost 2 bases, with 8 bases between them. CDR3 length equals 14 residues. The germline CDR1 and CDR2 sequences are LNHNV and YYDKDF (reference sequence). The DNA for the CDR3 is TGTGCCACCAGCAGAGAGGGGACAACCTACGAGCAGTACTTC. Translating gives CATSREGTTYEQYF.

The rearrangement joins TRBV19 to TRBJ2-7, with 7 nucleotides matching TRBD1. Trimming cost V 2 bases and J 6 bases; bases outside gene matches: 10. The CDR3 consists of 15 residues. Germline loops: CDR1 LNHDA, CDR2 SQIVND (reference sequence). The CDR3 DNA follows: TGTGCCAGTAGTATAAGGGCGACAGGGACCACCGAGCAGTACTTC. The encoded protein is CASSIRATGTTEQYF.

V and J are TRBV7-2 and TRBJ2-5; D not resolved. Trimming took 2 bases from V and 2 from J, leaving 0 bases between them. The CDR3 covers 11 residues. The germline gives CDR1 SGHTA, CDR2 FQGNSA. The CDR3 spells CASSLQETQYF. The CDR3 DNA follows: TGTGCCAGCAGCTTACAAGAGACCCAGTACTTC.

V and J are TRBV28 and TRBJ1-5, with 10 nucleotides matching TRBD1. Per germline, CDR1 MDHEN and CDR2 SYDVKM. V lost 3 bases, J lost 6 bases, and 8 bases stayed unmatched. This CDR3 is built from 16 residues. The chain's CDR3 is CASSFGGQGLGQPQHF. CDR3 nucleotide sequence: TGTGCCAGCAGTTTCGGGGGACAGGGGCTCGGTCAGCCCCAGCATTTT.

The CDR3 sequence is CASSEAGVGANEQFF. CDR3 DNA sequence: TGTGCCAGCAGTGAAGCGGGAGTTGGGGCCAATGAGCAGTTCTTC. V and J are TRBV2 and TRBJ2-1; TRBD1 or TRBD2 may be the D gene (5 bases each). V was clipped by 0 bases and J by 6 bases, with 12 bases between them. The CDR3 length is 15 residues. Germline V gene lookup returns CDR1 SNHLY and CDR2 FYNNEI.

The chain has TRBV10-2 and TRBJ1-5; 12 nucleotides align to TRBD1. The CDR3 totals 17 residues. Trimming took 0 bases from V and 7 from J; bases not matched to a gene: 7. Per the germline V gene, CDR1 is WSHSY and CDR2 is SAAADI. The CDR3 DNA reads TGCGCCAGCAGTGAGTCGGGACAGGGGGCGACGGGGCAGCCCCAGCATTTT. Translation: CASSESGQGATGQPQHF.

The J gene is TRBJ2-7, the V gene TRBV28; TRBD2 agrees at 15 bases. The CDR3 is 15 residues long. The germline CDR1 and CDR2 sequences are MDHEN and SYDVKM. The trim removed 6 bases at V and 4 bases at J, leaving 4 bases unmatched. CDR3 residues: CASRAGTSGRYEQYF. Here the CDR3 DNA reads TGTGCCAGCAGGGCCGGGACTAGCGGGAGGTACGAGCAGTACTTC.

This rearrangement joins TRBV19 to TRBJ2-1, with D perhaps TRBD1 or TRBD2 (5 bases each). The CDR3 totals 15 residues. Germline V lookup: CDR1 LNHDA, CDR2 SQIVND (reference sequence). V was shortened by 8 bases and J by 9 bases, with 23 bases between the two germline ends. The CDR3 loop reads CASCPGEGRECEQFF. CDR3 bases: TGTGCCAGTTGCCCTGGCGAGGGGAGAGAGTGTGAGCAGTTCTTC.

V and J are TRBV5-4 and TRBJ1-2; D might be TRBD1 (5 bases). Trimming cost V 0 bases and J 1 base, with 10 bases left between them. This CDR3 contains 15 residues. The V gene's germline CDR1 is SGHNT and CDR2 YYREEE (reference sequence). The CDR3 is CASSLAIQDNYGYTF. The CDR3 region has the DNA TGTGCCAGCAGCTTGGCGATACAGGATAACTATGGCTACACCTTC.

The chain employs TRBV11-2 and TRBJ2-7, with D perhaps matching TRBD1 (6 bases). The germline CDR1 and CDR2 sequences are SGHAT and FQNNGV. Trimming removed 7 bases at V and 5 bases at J, with 21 bases between. This CDR3 contains 15 residues. CDR3 in DNA: TGTGCCAGCACAAGGACAGCATGGCCCCAGGACGAGCAGTACTTC. It codes for CASTRTAWPQDEQYF.

The chain combines TRBV14 with TRBJ2-5, with TRBD2 matching 10 bases. The CDR3 has 14 residues. V trimming: 4 bases; J trimming: 6 bases; junction bases outside the gene matches: 5. The germline V gene has CDR1 SGHDN and CDR2 FVKESK. CDR3 coding DNA: TGTGCCAGCAGCCCAGCGGGGGGGCCGAAGACCCAGTACTTC. It yields the protein CASSPAGGPKTQYF.

The chain is built from TRBV7-2 and TRBJ2-1; the D gene is possibly TRBD2 (6 bases). Trimming shortened V by 5 bases and J by 6 bases, and 17 bases separated the two germline ends. In germline, CDR1 is SGHTA, CDR2 FQGNSA. CDR3 size: 15 residues. This CDR3 reads CASSPGGGDVNEQFF. The CDR3 region has the DNA TGTGCCAGCAGCCCTGGCGGAGGGGATGTCAATGAGCAGTTCTTC.